Following are 16 T cell receptor beta chains from one sample sequenced in a study of blood T cell repertoires in COVID-19 (TCRdb year 2020). Library prep was done by the immunoSEQ multiplex PCR assay. Sourced from immuneACCESS, this table was stored by TCRdb with only in-frame sequences that have V and J called. A share of the clones is absent; for the studies checked, an unresolved V gene accounts for under half, and the remainder has no known explanation. In this sample the table shows hundreds of thousands of clones, about four fifths of which occur a single time. The leading ten clones occupy 4.5% to 6% of the sample. Sequenced: PBMCs or T cells enriched from blood (not recorded which). The receptors stem from a man aged 40-55 years who had been exposed to COVID-19.

The chain has TRBV10-3 and TRBJ1-4, with a weak D call TRBD1 (5 bases). Germline assignment: CDR1 ENHRY and CDR2 SYGVKD. This CDR3 region has 15 residues. Trimming stripped 1 base from V and 5 bases from J, with 11 bases between. Written as DNA, the CDR3 is TGTGCCATCAGTGAGTTTACAGGCAAGAATGAAAAACTGTTTTTT. It translates to CAISEFTGKNEKLFF.

V is TRBV28 and J is TRBJ1-4; 7 nucleotides match TRBD1. The germline gives CDR1 MDHEN, CDR2 SYDVKM. The ends lost 6 bases at V and 7 bases at J; junction bases unmatched: 11. This CDR3 comprises 15 residues. Written as DNA, the CDR3 is TGTGCCAGCAGAGCTCAGGGGGGCGCGGGTGAAAAACTGTTTTTT. Its translation is CASRAQGGAGEKLFF.

The chain carries TRBV27 and TRBJ1-5, with D maybe TRBD1 (6 bases). Trimming removed 2 bases from V and 7 bases from J, with 12 bases in between. This CDR3 comprises 14 residues. Germline CDR1 reads MNHEY; CDR2 reads SMNVEV (reference sequence). The CDR3 here is CASSLRQEGQPQHF. The CDR3, as DNA: TGTGCCAGCAGTTTACGACAGGAAGGACAGCCCCAGCATTTT.

The chain uses TRBV28 and TRBJ1-6; perhaps TRBD1 as D (6 bases). V gave up 5 bases and J gave up 8 bases, with 19 bases separating them. CDR3 length: 16 residues. The germline gives CDR1 MDHEN, CDR2 SYDVKM. The DNA for the CDR3 is TGTGCCAGCAGTCTTGCGCGGGGGGCTGGAGATTCACCCCTCCACTTT. Amino acids: CASSLARGAGDSPLHF.

J is TRBJ2-1 and V is TRBV11-2, with 10 bases that match TRBD1. CDR1 and CDR2 (germline): SGHAT, FQNNGV. The length of the CDR3 is 16 residues. After removal of 4 bases from V and 9 bases from J, the junction contained 12 bases not matched to a gene. CDR3 sequence: CASSSRTGGGIGEQFF. The CDR3 region has the DNA TGTGCCAGCAGCTCAAGGACAGGGGGGGGTATAGGTGAGCAGTTCTTC.

CDR3: CATSGGSTSMETQYF. The CDR3 DNA reads TGTGCCACCAGCGGTGGTTCGACTAGCATGGAGACCCAGTACTTC. The chain combines TRBV15 with TRBJ2-5, with TRBD2 matching over 7 bases. CDR1 and CDR2 (germline): LNHNV, YYDKDF (reference sequence). This CDR3 comprises 15 residues. J lost 5 bases, V lost 5 bases, and 11 bases had no gene match.

V usage is TRBV21-1 and J usage is TRBJ2-6; the table's TRBD1 call for D was not verified on the DNA. TRBV21-1 is given as a pseudogene. This CDR3 contains 16 residues. CDR3 loop: CACFADRRYGANVLTF. The CDR3 nucleotides are TGTGCCTGTTTCGCCGACAGGCGTTATGGGGCCAACGTCCTGACTTTC.

The rearrangement joins TRBV25-1 to TRBJ2-5; the D is unclear. The CDR3 is made up of 13 amino acids. Trimming stripped 0 bases from V and 7 bases from J, with 9 bases between. CDR1 and CDR2 from the germline V gene are MGHDK and SYGVNS. DNA of the CDR3: TGTGCCAGCAGTGAATACCCCCCCAGGACCCAGTACTTC. It specifies CASSEYPPRTQYF.

V usage is TRBV10-3 and J usage is TRBJ2-3; TRBD1 aligns across 7 bases. This CDR3 is built from 16 residues. Trimming at V came to 3 bases and at J to 5 bases, leaving 11 bases not matched to a gene. Germline-derived CDR1 and CDR2 are ENHRY and SYGVKD. CDR3 loop: CAISDPADRVRDTQYF. The CDR3, as DNA: TGTGCCATCAGTGACCCCGCAGACAGGGTTAGAGATACGCAGTATTTT.

This rearrangement joins TRBV4-1 to TRBJ2-7, with 8 bases fitting TRBD1. The V segment lost 3 bases and the J segment 3 bases; nucleotides outside the gene matches: 4. Germline CDR1 and CDR2: MGHRA and YSYEKL. This CDR3 spans 14 amino acids. The CDR3 region is CASSQGQAGYEQYF. CDR3 sequence (DNA): TGCGCCAGCAGCCAGGGACAGGCTGGCTACGAGCAGTACTTC.

This clone was observed a single time. The chain recombines TRBV27 with TRBJ2-2; the match to TRBD2 covers 11 bases. Trimming cost V 3 bases and J 8 bases; bases outside gene matches: 8. Germline CDR1 reads MNHEY; CDR2 reads SMNVEV (reference sequence). CDR3 length equals 16 residues. CDR3 nucleotides: TGTGCCAGCAGTTTCTTAGCGGGAGGGCGGGGAGGGGAGCTGTTTTTT. Encoded protein: CASSFLAGGRGGELFF.

This clone was seen more than once but under ten times. At one end, the junction sequence differs from germline, possibly due to a read error. DNA for the CDR3: TGTGCCAGCAGAGCTGACTACCTATCCTCCGAGCAGTACTTC. This sequence encodes CASRADYLSSEQYF. The chain uses TRBV2 and TRBJ2-7; the D gene is possibly TRBD2 (5 bases). The CDR3 is 14 amino acids. Germline CDR1 reads SNHLY; CDR2 reads FYNNEI.

V and J are TRBV15 and TRBJ2-3; 10 bases line up with TRBD2. Germline CDR1 is LNHNV and CDR2 is YYDKDF (reference sequence). This CDR3 region has 18 residues. With V trimmed by 4 bases and J by 3 bases, 13 bases remained unmatched. This chain's CDR3 is CATSNSLLEREGTDTQYF. Written as DNA, the CDR3 is TGTGCCACCAGCAACTCCCTCCTGGAGCGGGAGGGAACAGATACGCAGTATTTT.

The rearrangement links TRBV19 to TRBJ2-3; 16 bases fit TRBD2. This CDR3 is built from 17 residues. CDR1 is LNHDA and CDR2 is SQIVND in the germline V gene (reference sequence). J lost 4 bases, V lost 7 bases, and 8 bases had no gene match. The DNA for the CDR3 is TGTGCCAGTAATGATGGGGGACTAGCGGGAGGGCCAGATACGCAGTATTTT. Translation: CASNDGGLAGGPDTQYF.

The V call is TRBV18, the J call TRBJ1-5; D is undetermined. Trimming pared 6 bases from V and 1 base from J, leaving 4 bases between. In germline, CDR1 is KGHSH, CDR2 LQKENI. The CDR3 has 12 amino acids. CDR3 DNA sequence: TGTGCCAGCTCCCAAAGCAATCAGCCCCAGCATTTT. It is translated as CASSQSNQPQHF.

This clone appeared a single time. The V gene is TRBV18, the J gene TRBJ2-7; no clear D. This CDR3 has 16 residues. Trimming left V 3 bases short and J 0 bases short, with 15 bases between. The germline V gene encodes CDR1 KGHSH and CDR2 LQKENI. The CDR3 DNA reads TGTGCCAGCTCACCGGAGCAGAGCACGGCCTCCTACGAGCAGTACTTC. This codes for CASSPEQSTASYEQYF.